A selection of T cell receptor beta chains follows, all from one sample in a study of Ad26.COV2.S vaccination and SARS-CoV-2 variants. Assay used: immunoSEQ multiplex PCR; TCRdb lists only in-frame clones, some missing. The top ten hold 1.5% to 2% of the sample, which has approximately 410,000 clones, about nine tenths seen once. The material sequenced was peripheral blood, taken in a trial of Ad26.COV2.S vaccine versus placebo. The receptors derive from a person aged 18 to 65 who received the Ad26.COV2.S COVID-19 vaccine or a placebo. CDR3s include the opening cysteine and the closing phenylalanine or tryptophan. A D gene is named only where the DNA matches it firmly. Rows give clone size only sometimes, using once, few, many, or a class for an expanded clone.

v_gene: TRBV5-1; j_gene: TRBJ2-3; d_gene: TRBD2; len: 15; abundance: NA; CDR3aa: CASSLFTGGVDTQYF; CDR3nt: TGCGCCAGCAGCTTGTTTACGGGGGGTGTAGATACGCAGTATTTT
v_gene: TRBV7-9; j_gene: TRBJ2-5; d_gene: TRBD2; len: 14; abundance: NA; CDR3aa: CASSFAGGKETQYF; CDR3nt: TGTGCCAGCAGCTTCGCCGGGGGGAAAGAGACCCAGTACTTC
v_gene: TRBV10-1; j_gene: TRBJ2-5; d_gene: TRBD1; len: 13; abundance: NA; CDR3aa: CASSDGTEETQYF; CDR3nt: TGCGCCAGCAGTGATGGGACAGAAGAGACCCAGTACTTC
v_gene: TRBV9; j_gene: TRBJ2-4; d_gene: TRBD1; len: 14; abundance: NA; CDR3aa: CASNHRGAENIQYF; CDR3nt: TGTGCCAGCAACCACAGGGGGGCCGAAAACATTCAGTACTTC
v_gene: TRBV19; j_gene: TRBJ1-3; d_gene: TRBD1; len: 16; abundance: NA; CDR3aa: CASRPPGQGFGNTIYF; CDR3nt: TGTGCCAGTAGGCCTCCGGGACAGGGTTTCGGAAACACCATATATTTT
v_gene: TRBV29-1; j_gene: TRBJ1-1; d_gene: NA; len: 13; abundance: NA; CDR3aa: CSDRGSGNTEAFF; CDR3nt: TGCAGCGATAGGGGGTCGGGGAACACTGAAGCTTTCTTT
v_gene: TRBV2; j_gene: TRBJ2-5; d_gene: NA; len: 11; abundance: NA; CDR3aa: CASRLRETQYF; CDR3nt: TGTGCCAGCAGGTTGAGAGAGACCCAGTACTTC
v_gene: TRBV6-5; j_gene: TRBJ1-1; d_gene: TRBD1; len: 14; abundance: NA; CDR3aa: CASSYQGVVTEAFF; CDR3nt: TGTGCCAGCAGTTATCAGGGGGTCGTCACTGAAGCTTTCTTT
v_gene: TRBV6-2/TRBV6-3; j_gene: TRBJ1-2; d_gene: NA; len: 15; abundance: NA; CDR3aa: CASSTLNPDSYGYTF; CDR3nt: TGTGCCAGCAGCACACTAAACCCGGACAGCTATGGCTACACCTTC
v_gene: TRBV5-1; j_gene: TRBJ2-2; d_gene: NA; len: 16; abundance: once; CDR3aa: CASSLDWTLLGGELFF; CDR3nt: TGCGCCAGCAGCTTGGATTGGACCCTTTTAGGAGGGGAGCTGTTTTTT
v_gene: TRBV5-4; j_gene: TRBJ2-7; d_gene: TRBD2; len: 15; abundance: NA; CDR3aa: CASSGPGLASGEQYF; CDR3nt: TGTGCCAGCAGCGGACCGGGACTAGCTTCAGGCGAGCAGTACTTC
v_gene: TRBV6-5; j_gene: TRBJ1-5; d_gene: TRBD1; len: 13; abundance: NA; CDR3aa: CASRRDRNQPQHF; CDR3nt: TGTGCCAGCAGACGGGACAGAAATCAGCCCCAGCATTTT
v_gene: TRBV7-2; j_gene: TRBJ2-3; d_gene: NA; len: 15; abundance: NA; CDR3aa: CASSSMLGPTDTQYF; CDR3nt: TGTGCCAGCAGCTCGATGCTGGGACCCACAGATACGCAGTATTTT
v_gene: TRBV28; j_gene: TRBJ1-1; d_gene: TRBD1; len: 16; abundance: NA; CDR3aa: CASRKGTGKMNTEAFF; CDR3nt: TGTGCCAGCAGGAAAGGGACAGGGAAAATGAACACTGAAGCTTTCTTT
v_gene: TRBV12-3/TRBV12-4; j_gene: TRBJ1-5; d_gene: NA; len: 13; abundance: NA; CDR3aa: CASSPLSNQPQHF; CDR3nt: TGTGCCAGCAGTCCCTTGAGCAATCAGCCCCAGCATTTT
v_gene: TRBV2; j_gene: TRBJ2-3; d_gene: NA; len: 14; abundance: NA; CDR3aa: CASSTRVSTDTQYF; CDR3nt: TGTGCCAGCAGTACCAGGGTTAGCACAGATACGCAGTATTTT
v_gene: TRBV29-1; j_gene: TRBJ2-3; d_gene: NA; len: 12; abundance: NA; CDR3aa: CSVEPLSDTQYF; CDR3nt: TGCAGCGTTGAACCTCTGTCAGATACGCAGTATTTT
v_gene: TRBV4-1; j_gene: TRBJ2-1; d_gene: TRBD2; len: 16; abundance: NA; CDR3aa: CASSQGRASGVNEQFF; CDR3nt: TGCGCCAGCAGCCAAGGAAGGGCTAGCGGGGTAAATGAGCAGTTCTTC
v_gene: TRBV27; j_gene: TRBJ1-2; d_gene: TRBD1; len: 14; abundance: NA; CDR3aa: CASSTRDRANGYTF; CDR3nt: TGTGCCAGCAGTACCCGGGACAGGGCAAATGGCTACACCTTC
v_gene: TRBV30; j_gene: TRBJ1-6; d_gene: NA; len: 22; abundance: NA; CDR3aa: CAWSLQLGSSVFPPPRNSPLHF; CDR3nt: TGTGCCTGGAGCTTGCAACTGGGTTCCTCGGTATTCCCCCCTCCTAGGAATTCACCCCTCCACTTT
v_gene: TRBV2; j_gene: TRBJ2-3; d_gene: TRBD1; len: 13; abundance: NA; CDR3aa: CASTGGYTDTQYF; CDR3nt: TGTGCCAGCACAGGGGGTTACACAGATACGCAGTATTTT
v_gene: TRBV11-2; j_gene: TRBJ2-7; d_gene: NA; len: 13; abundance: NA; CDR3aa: CASSLDLRDEQYF; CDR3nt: TGTGCCAGCAGCTTAGATCTGAGGGACGAGCAGTACTTC
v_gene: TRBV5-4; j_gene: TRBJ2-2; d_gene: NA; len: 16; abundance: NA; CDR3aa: CASSLPTGRNTGELFF; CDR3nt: TGTGCCAGCAGCTTGCCGACTGGAAGAAACACCGGGGAGCTGTTTTTT
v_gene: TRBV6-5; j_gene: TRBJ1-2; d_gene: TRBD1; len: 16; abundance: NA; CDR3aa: CASSYSPGQNNYGYTF; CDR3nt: TGTGCCAGCAGTTATTCTCCGGGACAGAATAACTATGGCTACACCTTC
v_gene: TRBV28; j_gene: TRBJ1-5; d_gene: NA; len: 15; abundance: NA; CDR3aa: CASRPTNNANQPQHF; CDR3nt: TGTGCCAGCAGACCTACAAATAACGCTAATCAGCCCCAGCATTTT
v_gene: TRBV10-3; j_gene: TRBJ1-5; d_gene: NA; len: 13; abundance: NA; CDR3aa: CAIRGQINQPQHF; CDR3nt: TGTGCCATCAGGGGACAAATTAATCAGCCCCAGCATTTT
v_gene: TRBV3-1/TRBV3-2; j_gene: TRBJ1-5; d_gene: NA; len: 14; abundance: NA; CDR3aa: CASSQARSNQPQHF; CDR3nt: TGTGCCAGCAGCCAAGCTAGGTCGAATCAGCCCCAGCATTTT
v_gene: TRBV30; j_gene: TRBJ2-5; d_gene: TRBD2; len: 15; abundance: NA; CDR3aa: CAWRGLAASEETQYF; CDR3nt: TGTGCCTGGAGAGGACTAGCGGCCTCCGAGGAGACCCAGTACTTC
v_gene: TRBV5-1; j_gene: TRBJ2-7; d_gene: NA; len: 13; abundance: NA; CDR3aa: CASSLTSSFEQYF; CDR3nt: TGCGCCAGCAGCTTGACTTCTAGTTTCGAGCAGTACTTC
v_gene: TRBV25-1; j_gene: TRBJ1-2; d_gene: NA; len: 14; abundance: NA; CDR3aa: CASSRGRLNYGYTF; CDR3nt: TGTGCCAGCAGTAGGGGCCGTCTTAACTATGGCTACACCTTC
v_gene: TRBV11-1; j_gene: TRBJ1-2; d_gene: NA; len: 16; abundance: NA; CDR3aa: CASSLTPWGRAAGYTF; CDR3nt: TGTGCCAGCAGCTTAACTCCCTGGGGCAGGGCGGCTGGCTACACCTTC
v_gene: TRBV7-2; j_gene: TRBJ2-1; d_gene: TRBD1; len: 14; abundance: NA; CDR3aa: CASKPGQGYNEQFF; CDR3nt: TGTGCCAGCAAACCGGGACAGGGCTACAATGAGCAGTTCTTC
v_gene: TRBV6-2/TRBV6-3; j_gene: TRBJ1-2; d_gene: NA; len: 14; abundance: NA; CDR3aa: CASSYYIQGYGYTF; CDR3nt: TGTGCCAGCAGTTATTACATCCAGGGGTACGGCTACACCTTC
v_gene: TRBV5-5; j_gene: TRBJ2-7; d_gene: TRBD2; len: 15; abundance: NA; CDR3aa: CASSLLRGGSYEQYF; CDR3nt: TGTGCCAGCAGCTTACTACGCGGGGGATCCTACGAGCAGTACTTC
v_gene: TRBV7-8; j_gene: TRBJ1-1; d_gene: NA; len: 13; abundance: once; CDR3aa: CASSLDRDTEAFF; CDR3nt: TGTGCCAGCAGCTTAGACAGGGACACTGAAGCTTTCTTT
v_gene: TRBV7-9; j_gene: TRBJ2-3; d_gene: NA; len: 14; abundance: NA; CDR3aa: CASSLGGFADTQYF; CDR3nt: TGTGCCAGCAGCTTAGGAGGGTTTGCAGATACGCAGTATTTT
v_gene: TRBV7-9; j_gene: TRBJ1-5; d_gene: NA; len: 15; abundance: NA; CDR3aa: CASSLATGVGQPQHF; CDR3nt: TGTGCCAGCAGCTTAGCCACGGGGGTGGGACAGCCCCAGCATTTT
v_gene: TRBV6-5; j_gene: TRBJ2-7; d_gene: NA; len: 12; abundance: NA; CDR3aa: CASSPPRTEKDF; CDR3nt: TGTGCCAGCAGTCCACCACGGACCGAGAAAGACTTC
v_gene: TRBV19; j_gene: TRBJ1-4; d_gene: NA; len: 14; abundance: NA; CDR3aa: CASSIGQGSEKLFF; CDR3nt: TGTGCCAGTAGTATAGGCCAGGGAAGTGAAAAACTGTTTTTT
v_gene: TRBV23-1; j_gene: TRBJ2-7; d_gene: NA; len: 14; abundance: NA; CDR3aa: CASSQSIRTYEQYF; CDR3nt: TGCGCCAGCAGTCAATCGATCAGGACCTACGAGCAGTACTTC
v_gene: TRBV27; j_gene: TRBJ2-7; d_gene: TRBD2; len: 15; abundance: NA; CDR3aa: CASSLGGGGGYEQYF; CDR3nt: TGTGCCAGCAGTTTAGGTGGGGGGGGAGGCTACGAGCAGTACTTC
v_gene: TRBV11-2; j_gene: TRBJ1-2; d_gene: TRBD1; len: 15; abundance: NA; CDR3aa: CASSPIAGTGDGYTF; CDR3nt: TGTGCCAGCAGTCCAATTGCCGGGACAGGGGATGGCTACACCTTC
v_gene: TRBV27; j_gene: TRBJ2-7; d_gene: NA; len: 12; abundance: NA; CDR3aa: CASGVSSYEQYF; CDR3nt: TGTGCCAGCGGGGTAAGCTCCTACGAGCAGTACTTC
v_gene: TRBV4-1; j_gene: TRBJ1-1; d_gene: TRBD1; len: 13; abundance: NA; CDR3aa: CASSHDRVTEAFF; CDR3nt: TGCGCCAGCAGCCACGACAGGGTCACTGAAGCTTTCTTT
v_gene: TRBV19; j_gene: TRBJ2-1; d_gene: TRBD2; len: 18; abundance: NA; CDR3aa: CASKTGRSFGLGANEQFF; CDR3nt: TGTGCCAGTAAAACGGGGAGGAGTTTTGGACTAGGTGCCAATGAGCAGTTCTTC
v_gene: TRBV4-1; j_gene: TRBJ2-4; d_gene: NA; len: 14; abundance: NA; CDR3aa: CASSQGSGGALQYF; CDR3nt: TGCGCCAGCAGCCAAGGCAGTGGGGGAGCCCTTCAGTACTTC
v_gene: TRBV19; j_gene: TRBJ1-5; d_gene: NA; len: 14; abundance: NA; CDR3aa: CASSISVGAQPQHF; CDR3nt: TGTGCCAGTAGTATTTCCGTTGGGGCTCAGCCCCAGCATTTT
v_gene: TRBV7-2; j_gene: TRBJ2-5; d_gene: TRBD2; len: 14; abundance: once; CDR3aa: CASSLATGGETQYF; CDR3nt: TGTGCCAGCAGCTTAGCAACGGGGGGGGAGACCCAGTACTTC
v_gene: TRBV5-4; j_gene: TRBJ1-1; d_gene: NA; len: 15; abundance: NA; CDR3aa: CASSLHPGTSTEAFF; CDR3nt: TGTGCCAGCAGCTTGCATCCGGGTACGTCCACTGAAGCTTTCTTT
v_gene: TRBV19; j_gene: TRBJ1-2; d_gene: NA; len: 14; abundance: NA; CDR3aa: CASKISGSLGGYTF; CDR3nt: TGTGCCAGCAAAATCTCGGGATCCCTCGGCGGCTACACCTTC
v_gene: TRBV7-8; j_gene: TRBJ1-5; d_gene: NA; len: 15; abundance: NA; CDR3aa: CASSLARTLNQPQHF; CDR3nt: TGTGCCAGCAGCTTAGCCCGGACCCTCAATCAGCCCCAGCATTTT
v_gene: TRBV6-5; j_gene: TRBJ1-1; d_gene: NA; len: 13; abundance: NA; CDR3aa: CASSYSKGVEAFF; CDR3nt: TGTGCCAGCAGTTACTCTAAAGGTGTGGAAGCTTTCTTT
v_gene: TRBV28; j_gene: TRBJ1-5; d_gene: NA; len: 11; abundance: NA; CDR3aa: CASRGSQPQHF; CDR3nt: TGTGCCAGCAGGGGGAGCCAGCCCCAGCATTTT
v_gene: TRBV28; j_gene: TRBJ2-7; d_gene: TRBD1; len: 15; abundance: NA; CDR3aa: CASSDPGQALYEQYF; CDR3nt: TGTGCCAGCTCAGACCCGGGACAGGCGCTTTACGAGCAGTACTTC